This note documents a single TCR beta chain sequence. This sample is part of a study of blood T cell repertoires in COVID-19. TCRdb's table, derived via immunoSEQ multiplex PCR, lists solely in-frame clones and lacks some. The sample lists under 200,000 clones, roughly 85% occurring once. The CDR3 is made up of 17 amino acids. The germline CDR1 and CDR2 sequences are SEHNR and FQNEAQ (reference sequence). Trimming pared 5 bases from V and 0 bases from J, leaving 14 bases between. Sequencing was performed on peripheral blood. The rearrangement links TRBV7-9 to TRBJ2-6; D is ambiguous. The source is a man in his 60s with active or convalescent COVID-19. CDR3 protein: CASSLYDSASGANVLTF. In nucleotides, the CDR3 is TGTGCCAGCAGCCTCTATGACTCAGCCTCTGGGGCCAACGTCCTGACTTTC. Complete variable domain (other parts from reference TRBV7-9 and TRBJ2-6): DTGVSQNPRHKITKRGQNVTFRCDPISEHNRLYWYRQTLGQGPEFLTYFQNEAQLEKSRLLSDRFSAERPKGSFSTLEIQRTEQGDSAMYLCASSLYDSASGANVLTFGAGSRLTVL.